These T cell receptor beta chains were read from a single sample in a study of T-cell reconstitution after alpha-beta-depleted transplantation in children. TCRdb processed the PCR reads anew with MiXCR; each CDR3 protein has one entry. The sample consists of around 500,000 distinct CDR3 sequences, roughly 23% of them appearing once. The sequencing used PBMCs, mostly from graft donor cells, collected 360 days after TCRalphabeta/CD19-depleted stem cell transplant. The receptors stem from a boy in the first two years of life who had a stem cell transplant for acute myeloid leukemia, so the T cells may come from the graft donor. The CDR3 runs from the conserved cysteine through the conserved F or W. The D gene is left open where the match is weak. A clone size is listed for some rows: how often the clone was seen (once, few, many), or a class if it is expanded.

v_call	j_call	d_call	clone_size	cdr3_nt	cdr3_aa
TRBV5-1	TRBJ1-2	TRBD1	NA	TGCGCCAGCAGCTTCCTGGACAGGGGACATGGCTACACCTTC	CASSFLDRGHGYTF
TRBV10-3	TRBJ2-7	NA	few	TGTGCCATCAGTGAGTTGTTAGCCACATCCTACGAGCAGTACTTC	CAISELLATSYEQYF
TRBV6-2/TRBV6-3	TRBJ2-5	TRBD2	few	TGTGCCAGCAGTCTCGTAGCGGGGGGGTCACAAGAGACCCAGTACTTC	CASSLVAGGSQETQYF
TRBV12-3/TRBV12-4	TRBJ1-4	NA	few	TGTGCCAGCAGTCCCCTCGGTGGACAGACAACTAATGAAAAACTGTTTTTT	CASSPLGGQTTNEKLFF
TRBV28	TRBJ2-3	NA	NA	TGTGCCAGCCTCACACCGAGCCCAGGGTTGACAGATACGCAGTATTTT	CASLTPSPGLTDTQYF
TRBV7-8	TRBJ2-7	NA	few	TGTGCCAGCAGCTTCCTAGACCGGGACATAGACCCTAACCCCTACGAGCAGTACTTC	CASSFLDRDIDPNPYEQYF
TRBV5-1	TRBJ2-1	TRBD2	many	TGCGCCAGCAGCTTGTTTTCGGCGGGGGGGCCGAATGAGCAGTTCTTC	CASSLFSAGGPNEQFF
TRBV11-2	TRBJ2-5	NA	many	TGTGCCAGCAGCTTAGTGGCGGGCATCCCTCAAGAGACCCAGTACTTC	CASSLVAGIPQETQYF
TRBV13	TRBJ2-4	NA	NA	TGTGCCAGCAGCCTCAGGGGCAAAAACATTCAGTACTTC	CASSLRGKNIQYF
TRBV11-2	TRBJ2-7	TRBD2	many	TGTGCCAGCAGCTCCCCTAGGACTAGCGGGGGACCTATCTACGAGCAGTACTTC	CASSSPRTSGGPIYEQYF
TRBV6-5	TRBJ2-1	TRBD1	many	TGTGCCAGCAGTTACCGGGACAGCCTTAATGAGCAGTTCTTC	CASSYRDSLNEQFF
TRBV6-5	TRBJ2-5	NA	few	TGTGCCAGCAGTTACGGTTATGGGGGAGGAGAGACCCAGTACTTC	CASSYGYGGGETQYF
TRBV4-1	TRBJ2-2	NA	few	TGCGCCAGCAGCCAAATCAGGGTGGCCGGGGAGCTGTTTTTT	CASSQIRVAGELFF
TRBV12-3/TRBV12-4	TRBJ2-5	NA	NA	TGTGCCAGCAGTTTTGACCCCTACAGGGCCCAAGAGACCCAGTACTTC	CASSFDPYRAQETQYF
TRBV7-7	TRBJ2-5	NA	many	TGTGCCAGCAGCTTAGGCATCACAACCCTGGAGGGTTTCAGAGAGACCCAGTACTTC	CASSLGITTLEGFRETQYF
TRBV20-1	TRBJ1-1	NA	few	TGCAGTACTCCCGGGAACACTGAAGCTTTCTTT	CSTPGNTEAFF
TRBV12-3/TRBV12-4	TRBJ1-2	TRBD1	many	TGTGCCAGCAGTCCAGGACAGGGTGGCAACTATGGCTACACCTTC	CASSPGQGGNYGYTF
TRBV7-2	TRBJ2-1	TRBD2	many	TGTGCCAGCAGCCTGAAGCGGGGGGAACATGAGCAGTTCTTC	CASSLKRGEHEQFF
TRBV28	TRBJ1-1	NA	NA	TGTGCCAGCAGTTTCTCAGGGGTACGGTACACTGAAGCTTTCTTT	CASSFSGVRYTEAFF
TRBV20-1	TRBJ2-1	NA	NA	TGCAGTGTTCAAGCCCGGGACAAAATTTTGAGGGGGGTTCACAATGAGCAGTTCTTC	CSVQARDKILRGVHNEQFF
TRBV5-1	TRBJ2-1	NA	NA	TGCGCCAGCAGTCTGGTTGTGAATACCAACAATGAGCAGTTCTTC	CASSLVVNTNNEQFF
TRBV6-5	TRBJ1-2	NA	few	TGTGCCAGTGGACTGCTCGGGGATGGCTACACCTTC	CASGLLGDGYTF
TRBV28	TRBJ2-4	NA	many	TGTGCCAGCAGCGTCCCCCCTCTAGCCAAAAACATTCAGTACTTC	CASSVPPLAKNIQYF
TRBV4-1	TRBJ1-1	NA	few	TGCGCCAGCAGCCCAAAGGATGGGGGGGTGAGATGGACTGAAGCTTTCTTT	CASSPKDGGVRWTEAFF
TRBV7-6	TRBJ1-6	TRBD1	many	TGTGCCAGCAGCTTAGGGACAGGGCAGTCACCCCTCCACTTT	CASSLGTGQSPLHF
TRBV20-1	TRBJ2-1	NA	NA	TGCAGTGCTAGCATTGGCCCAACCGGGTATTACAATGAGCAGTTCTTC	CSASIGPTGYYNEQFF
TRBV15	TRBJ2-2	NA	NA	TGTGCCACCAGCAGAGAACTCCCGAACGGCGGGGAGCTGTTTTTT	CATSRELPNGGELFF
TRBV5-1	TRBJ2-2	TRBD1	NA	TGCGCCAGCAGCTCCGGACAGGGGCGCACCGGGGAGCTGTTTTTT	CASSSGQGRTGELFF
TRBV5-1	TRBJ2-1	TRBD2	many	TGCGCCAGCAGCTTGGAGCCAGCGGGGTCCTACAATGAGCAGTTCTTC	CASSLEPAGSYNEQFF
TRBV7-2	TRBJ2-2	NA	many	TGTGCCAGCAGCTTATCGGGGGCTCGAGACTATACCGGGGAGCTGTTTTTT	CASSLSGARDYTGELFF
TRBV20-1	TRBJ1-6	TRBD1	many	TGCAGTGCTAGCCCCCACAGGGGGCGTAATTCACCCCTCCACTTT	CSASPHRGRNSPLHF
TRBV7-9	TRBJ2-2	NA	NA	TGTGCCAGCGGCTCTTGGGGAACCGGGGAGCTGTTTTTT	CASGSWGTGELFF
TRBV12-3/TRBV12-4	TRBJ2-7	NA	few	TGTGCCAGCAGTCACGATCCGGCCTACGAGCAGTACTTC	CASSHDPAYEQYF
TRBV2	TRBJ1-2	NA	many	TGTGCCAGCAGAGAGTTTTCCTATGGCTACACCTTC	CASREFSYGYTF
TRBV5-1	TRBJ2-5	NA	NA	TGCGCCAGCAGCTTGCTCAGGGGAGAAGGGGAGACCCAGTACTTC	CASSLLRGEGETQYF
TRBV27	TRBJ1-5	NA	NA	TGTGCCAGCAGTTTATCGAAGGTTGGTCAGCCCCAGCATTTT	CASSLSKVGQPQHF
TRBV24-1	TRBJ2-3	NA	few	TGTGCCACCAGGGGGAATGCAGATACGCAGTATTTT	CATRGNADTQYF
TRBV7-2	TRBJ2-6	NA	NA	TGTGCCAGCAGCCCCGGGGGCCCTGGGGCCAACGTCCTGACTTTC	CASSPGGPGANVLTF
TRBV10-3	TRBJ2-7	NA	NA	TGTGCCATCCGTCCCGAGGGCTACGAGCAGTACTTC	CAIRPEGYEQYF
TRBV12-3/TRBV12-4	TRBJ2-5	TRBD2	many	TGTGCCAGCAGTTTCGGGGGGACCCAAGAGACCCAGTACTTC	CASSFGGTQETQYF
TRBV5-8	TRBJ2-3	TRBD2	NA	TGTGCCAGCAGCTTGGGACTAGCGGATACGCAGTATTTT	CASSLGLADTQYF
TRBV7-9	TRBJ1-3	NA	few	TGTGCCAGCAGCAGGGATTTCTCTGGAAACACCATATATTTT	CASSRDFSGNTIYF
TRBV20-1	TRBJ1-2	TRBD1	few	TGCAGTGCTCCACGGGGGACAGCACGGATGAGCTACACCTTC	CSAPRGTARMSYTF
TRBV28	TRBJ1-5	TRBD1	many	TGTGCCAGCAGTTTGGACAGGACTGAGCCCCAGCATTTT	CASSLDRTEPQHF
TRBV12-3/TRBV12-4	TRBJ2-7	TRBD2	few	TGTGCCAGCAGTCCCACGACTAGCGGCCCAAACTGCGAGCAGTACTTC	CASSPTTSGPNCEQYF
TRBV7-9	TRBJ2-1	NA	many	TGTGCCAGCAGCCGAAATTCCTCCTACAATGAGCAGTTCTTC	CASSRNSSYNEQFF
TRBV20-1	TRBJ1-4	TRBD1	many	TGCAGTGCTAGAGATGGCAGGGGGCGTGATAATGAAAAACTGTTTTTT	CSARDGRGRDNEKLFF